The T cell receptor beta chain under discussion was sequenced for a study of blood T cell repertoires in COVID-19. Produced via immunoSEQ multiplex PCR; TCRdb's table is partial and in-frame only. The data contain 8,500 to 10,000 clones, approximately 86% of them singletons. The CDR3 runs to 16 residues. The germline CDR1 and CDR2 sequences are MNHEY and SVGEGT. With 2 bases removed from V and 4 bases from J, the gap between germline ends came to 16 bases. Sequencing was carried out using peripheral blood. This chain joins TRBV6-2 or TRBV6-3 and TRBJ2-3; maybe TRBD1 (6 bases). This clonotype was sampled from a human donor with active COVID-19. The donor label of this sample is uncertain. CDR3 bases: TGTGCCAGCAGTTACACTCCGGGCCAGGGGCCAGATACGCAGTATTTT. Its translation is CASSYTPGQGPDTQYF.